The 17 T cell receptor beta chains below all came from one sample that was sequenced in a study of blood T cell repertoires in COVID-19. TCRdb's copy holds only in-frame clones and misses some; the assay was immunoSEQ multiplex PCR. The sample consists of roughly 29,000 clones, approximately 85% of them appearing once. The sequencing sample was made of peripheral blood. The receptors were gathered from an elderly woman with COVID-19, enrolled during active disease.

The table lists this clone with a few counts. V is TRBV18 and J is TRBJ1-2, with D hard to call. CDR1 is KGHSH and CDR2 is LQKENI in the germline V gene. Deletions cut 3 bases from V and 3 bases from J, with 8 bases between. The CDR3 loop spans 13 amino acids. The CDR3, as DNA: TGTGCCAGCTCACCGATGGCAGACTATGGCTACACCTTC. It codes for CASSPMADYGYTF.

The CDR3 loop is CASQPGSRLNTEAFF. For the CDR3, the DNA is TGTGCCAGCCAACCAGGATCTCGATTGAACACTGAAGCTTTCTTT. The chain combines TRBV28 with TRBJ1-1; D is unclear. The CDR3 totals 15 residues. Germline V gene data show CDR1 as MDHEN and CDR2 as SYDVKM. V lost 8 bases and J 0 bases, leaving 16 bases between the germline ends.

The rearrangement uses TRBV27 and TRBJ2-2; the D is unclear. The V end was cut by 10 bases, the J end by 1 base, with 16 bases between. CDR1 MNHEY and CDR2 SMNVEV come from the germline V gene (reference sequence). The CDR3 consists of 15 residues. This CDR3 reads CATHYTSGNTGELFF. In DNA form, the CDR3 reads TGTGCCACCCATTATACTTCAGGGAACACCGGGGAGCTGTTTTTT.

The chain employs TRBV27 and TRBJ1-1; tentative D call: TRBD1 (5 bases). The CDR3 consists of 16 residues. Germline CDR1 reads MNHEY; CDR2 reads SMNVEV (reference sequence). The V gene lost 5 bases and the J gene lost 1 base, with 17 bases spanning the gap. In DNA, the CDR3 is TGTGCCAGCAGTCAAGGGTGGGGGGGTCGGAACACTGAAGCTTTCTTT. Translation: CASSQGWGGRNTEAFF.

V is TRBV9 and J is TRBJ2-3; 10 bases fit TRBD2. This CDR3 contains 21 residues. Germline CDR1 and CDR2: SGDLS and YYNGEE. Trimming cost V 0 bases and J 0 bases; bases outside gene matches: 16. CDR3 sequence (DNA): TGTGCCAGCAGCGTAGGGATCGGAAGGCTAGCGGGGGCCACTAGCACAGATACGCAGTATTTT. It codes for CASSVGIGRLAGATSTDTQYF.

The chain carries TRBV10-3 and TRBJ2-2; unclear D gene. Trimming left V 0 bases short and J 1 base short, with 12 bases between. CDR1 and CDR2 from the germline V gene are ENHRY and SYGVKD. This CDR3 spans 17 amino acids. CDR3 region: CAISESKQTMNTGELFF. The CDR3 region has the DNA TGTGCCATCAGTGAGTCGAAACAGACGATGAACACCGGGGAGCTGTTTTTT.

The sample holds a few counts of this clone. The chain recombines TRBV11-2 with TRBJ2-7, with TRBD2 matching over 7 bases. Per the germline V gene, CDR1 is SGHAT and CDR2 is FQNNGV. V shed 6 bases and J 4 bases; nucleotides not matched to a gene: 12. The CDR3 runs to 15 residues. The CDR3 loop reads CASSPLRGLVYEQYF. The CDR3 coding sequence is TGTGCCAGCAGTCCCCTTCGCGGACTAGTTTACGAGCAGTACTTC.

This clone was recorded once. Here the CDR3 DNA reads TGTGCCAGCAGTGAATGGGGCGTAGATGAGCAGTTCTTC. Its protein product is CASSEWGVDEQFF. V usage is TRBV6-1 and J usage is TRBJ2-1, with D perhaps matching TRBD1 (5 bases). Germline-derived CDR1 and CDR2 are MNHNS and SASEGT. This CDR3 has 13 residues. V was shortened by 2 bases and J by 8 bases, with 10 bases between the two germline ends.

The chain recombines TRBV3-1 (or the pseudogene TRBV3-2) with TRBJ1-2; D uncertain. Germline loops: CDR1 LGHDT, CDR2 YNNKEL (reference sequence). Trimming pared 1 base from V and 8 bases from J, leaving 14 bases between. This CDR3 has 14 amino acids. CDR3 nucleotides: TGTGCCAGCAGCCAAGCGTCAGGAGGCGGCGGCTACACCTTC. It specifies CASSQASGGGGYTF.

This clone occurred once. The genes are TRBV5-1 and TRBJ1-1; D may be TRBD1 (6 bases). Trimming left V 4 bases short and J 1 base short, with 14 bases between. Germline V CDR1 and CDR2: SGHRS, YFSETQ. The CDR3 contains 15 residues. The CDR3 nucleotides read TGCGCCAGCAGCGCACAGGGCTGGGGGAACACTGAAGCTTTCTTT. Translation: CASSAQGWGNTEAFF.

The V and J genes are TRBV12-3 or TRBV12-4 and TRBJ1-5; 9 bases fit TRBD1. With V trimmed by 6 bases and J by 6 bases, 3 bases remained unmatched. The CDR3 contains 13 residues. CDR3 bases: TGTGCCAGCAGGGGACAGGGAGGTCAGCCCCAGCATTTT. Translated: CASRGQGGQPQHF.

J is TRBJ1-2 and V is TRBV19; possible D gene TRBD1, 6 bases. This CDR3 contains 16 residues. CDR1 is LNHDA, CDR2 SQIVND, per germline (reference sequence). V dropped 3 bases and J dropped 2 bases, with 16 bases sitting between them. This CDR3 is CASSIRTVRTNYGYTF. CDR3 coding DNA: TGTGCCAGTAGTATCCGGACAGTTCGAACCAACTATGGCTACACCTTC. Complete variable domain (other parts from reference TRBV19 and TRBJ1-2): DGGITQSPKYLFRKEGQNVTLSCEQNLNHDAMYWYRQDPGQGLRLIYYSQIVNDFQKGDIAEGYSVSREKKESFPLTVTSAQKNPTAFYLCASSIRTVRTNYGYTFGSGTRLTVV.

J is TRBJ2-1 and V is TRBV10-3; 9 nucleotides match TRBD2. The V segment lost 3 bases and the J segment 8 bases; nucleotides outside the gene matches: 8. This CDR3 is 15 amino acids long. Germline CDR1 reads ENHRY; CDR2 reads SYGVKD. The CDR3 bases are TGTGCCATCAGTGACGCGGGGGGGCGGCTCTATGAGCAGTTCTTC. Its protein is CAISDAGGRLYEQFF.

The chain carries TRBV5-1 and TRBJ2-3; D perhaps matches TRBD2 (6 bases). Germline V CDR1 and CDR2: SGHRS, YFSETQ. Trimming took off 5 bases at V and 2 bases at J, with 18 bases between the two ends. There are 16 residues in the CDR3. The DNA for the CDR3 is TGCGCCAGCAGTCGCCGACTAGAAACTAACACAGATACGCAGTATTTT. Translating it yields CASSRRLETNTDTQYF.

V is TRBV18 and J is TRBJ1-5; D perhaps matches TRBD1 (5 bases). V gave up 2 bases and J gave up 5 bases, with 7 bases separating them. The CDR3 is made up of 13 amino acids. CDR1 KGHSH and CDR2 LQKENI come from the germline V gene. The CDR3 coding sequence is TGTGCCAGCTCACCAGGGGGGGATCAGCCCCAGCATTTT. Translated, it gives CASSPGGDQPQHF. The full variable domain, in which reference TRBV18 and TRBJ1-5 provide the parts outside the CDR3, is NAGVMQNPRHLVRRRGQEARLRCSPMKGHSHVYWYRQLPEEGLKFMVYLQKENIIDESGMPKERFSAEFPKEGPSILRIQQVVRGDSAAYFCASSPGGDQPQHFGDGTRLSIL.

The chain joins TRBV19 to TRBJ1-2, with 8 bases aligning to TRBD1. Germline CDR1 and CDR2: LNHDA and SQIVND (reference sequence). V was pared by 6 bases and J by 1 base, with 1 base of the junction left unmatched. This CDR3 is 13 amino acids long. The CDR3 spells CASSRGRNYGYTF. The CDR3 coding sequence is TGTGCCAGTAGCAGGGGGCGTAACTATGGCTACACCTTC.

This clone was recorded only once. V and J are TRBV6-5 and TRBJ2-1; D ambiguous. This CDR3 comprises 15 residues. With 4 bases removed from V and 0 bases from J, the gap between germline ends came to 10 bases. Germline V gene data show CDR1 as MNHEY and CDR2 as SVGAGI. The DNA of the CDR3 is TGTGCCAGCAGTTTCGACTCGAGCTCCTACAATGAGCAGTTCTTC. This gives the protein CASSFDSSSYNEQFF.